The T cell receptor (beta chain) under discussion was sequenced for a study of CD8 T cells in ankylosing spondylitis. Study results and limitations: What seemed typical of ankylosing spondylitis blood was a TCR beta motif built from several highly homologous variants. CD8+ disease-linked clones were present at relatively low frequencies in blood. It was reported that disease-linked clones were significantly enriched in matched ankylosing spondylitis synovial fluid.

This clonotype has only a few counts. Antigen specificity is unknown. As the method for making TCR beta libraries, quantitative 5'-RACE with molecular barcodes was used. In TCRdb, the 5' RACE reads were re-called with MiXCR into one record per CDR3 protein. The table has about 240,000 distinct CDR3 sequences, roughly a quarter seen once. The TCR originated in a male donor with ankylosing spondylitis or in good health (not recorded which). Sample: blood, either unsorted or a sorted T cell fraction (not recorded which).

The DNA for the CDR3 is TGCGCCAGCAGCTTGGGTGGGGGCCAGCTGAATTCACCCCTCCACTTT. Translated: CASSLGGGQLNSPLHF. The chain carries TRBV5-1 and TRBJ1-6; D might be TRBD1 (6 bases). V was clipped by 0 bases and J by 7 bases, with 14 bases between them. This CDR3 has 16 residues. From germline, CDR1 is SGHRS and CDR2 YFSETQ.